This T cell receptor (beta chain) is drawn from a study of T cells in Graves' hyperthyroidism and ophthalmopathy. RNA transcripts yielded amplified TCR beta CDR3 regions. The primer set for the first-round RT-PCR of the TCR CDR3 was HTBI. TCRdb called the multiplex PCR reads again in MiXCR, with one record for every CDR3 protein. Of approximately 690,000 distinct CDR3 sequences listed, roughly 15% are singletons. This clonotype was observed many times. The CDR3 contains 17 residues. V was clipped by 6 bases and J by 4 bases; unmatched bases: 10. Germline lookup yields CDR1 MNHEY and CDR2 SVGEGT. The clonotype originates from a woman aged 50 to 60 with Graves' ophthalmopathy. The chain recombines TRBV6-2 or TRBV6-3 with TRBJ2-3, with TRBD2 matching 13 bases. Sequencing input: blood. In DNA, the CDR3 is TGTGCCAGCAGCTTCCTAGGACTAGCGGGAGCCCCAGATACGCAGTATTTT. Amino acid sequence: CASSFLGLAGAPDTQYF.